This TCR beta chain was identified during a study of cytomegalovirus exposure and HLA in healthy donors. Study results and caveats: A prior analysis recorded that most TCR beta V segments were productive about 87% or about 30% of the time. A later analysis linked a missense variant in DCLRE1C to the trimming of TCR beta V and J genes.

The CDR3 is made up of 13 amino acids. J lost 5 bases, V lost 4 bases, and 4 bases had no gene match. Germline CDR1 and CDR2: SGHAT and FQNNGV. To note about this clone: Its cognate antigen is unknown.

Both 60 Vbeta primers and 13 Jbeta primers went into the PCR. Using immunoSEQ multiplex PCR, the repertoire was profiled, and TCRdb retains in-frame clones only, with some absent. The repertoire holds 100,000 to 150,000 clones, with roughly three quarters as singletons. Sequencing was done on a sample of PBMCs. This TCR came from a woman aged 25 to 39 in good health and CMV-seronegative. This chain links TRBV11-2 with TRBJ1-1; TRBD1 agrees at 7 bases. The CDR3, as DNA: TGTGCCAGCAGCTCTTCGACAGGGACTGAAGCTTTCTTT. It is translated as CASSSSTGTEAFF.